Listed here is a single T cell receptor (beta chain). Deletions cut 5 bases from V and 2 bases from J, with 11 bases between. The CDR3 runs to 14 residues. Germline V gene data show CDR1 as LNHDA and CDR2 as SQIVND (reference sequence). The source of the sample is a study of blood T cell repertoires in COVID-19. Across the whole study: Sample material is recorded as cDNA or gDNA derived from T cells, B-cell-depleted T cells, or PBMCs.

Allocation to cohorts depended on clinical history reported by the participants. Using immunoSEQ multiplex PCR, the repertoire was profiled, and TCRdb retains in-frame clones only, with some absent. This sample yields about 260,000 clones, of which around 80% are seen a single time; roughly 4% belongs to the top ten. The chain employs TRBV19 and TRBJ2-3, with D tentatively TRBD1 (6 bases). The specimen was PBMCs or T cells enriched from blood (not recorded which). The origin of this receptor is a man aged 25-45 years with acute COVID-19. The CDR3: CASSLQGPTDTQYF. In nucleotides, the CDR3 is TGTGCCAGTAGTCTCCAGGGGCCCACAGATACGCAGTATTTT. The whole variable domain, filled in from reference TRBV19 and TRBJ2-3, reads DGGITQSPKYLFRKEGQNVTLSCEQNLNHDAMYWYRQDPGQGLRLIYYSQIVNDFQKGDIAEGYSVSREKKESFPLTVTSAQKNPTAFYLCASSLQGPTDTQYFGPGTRLTVL.